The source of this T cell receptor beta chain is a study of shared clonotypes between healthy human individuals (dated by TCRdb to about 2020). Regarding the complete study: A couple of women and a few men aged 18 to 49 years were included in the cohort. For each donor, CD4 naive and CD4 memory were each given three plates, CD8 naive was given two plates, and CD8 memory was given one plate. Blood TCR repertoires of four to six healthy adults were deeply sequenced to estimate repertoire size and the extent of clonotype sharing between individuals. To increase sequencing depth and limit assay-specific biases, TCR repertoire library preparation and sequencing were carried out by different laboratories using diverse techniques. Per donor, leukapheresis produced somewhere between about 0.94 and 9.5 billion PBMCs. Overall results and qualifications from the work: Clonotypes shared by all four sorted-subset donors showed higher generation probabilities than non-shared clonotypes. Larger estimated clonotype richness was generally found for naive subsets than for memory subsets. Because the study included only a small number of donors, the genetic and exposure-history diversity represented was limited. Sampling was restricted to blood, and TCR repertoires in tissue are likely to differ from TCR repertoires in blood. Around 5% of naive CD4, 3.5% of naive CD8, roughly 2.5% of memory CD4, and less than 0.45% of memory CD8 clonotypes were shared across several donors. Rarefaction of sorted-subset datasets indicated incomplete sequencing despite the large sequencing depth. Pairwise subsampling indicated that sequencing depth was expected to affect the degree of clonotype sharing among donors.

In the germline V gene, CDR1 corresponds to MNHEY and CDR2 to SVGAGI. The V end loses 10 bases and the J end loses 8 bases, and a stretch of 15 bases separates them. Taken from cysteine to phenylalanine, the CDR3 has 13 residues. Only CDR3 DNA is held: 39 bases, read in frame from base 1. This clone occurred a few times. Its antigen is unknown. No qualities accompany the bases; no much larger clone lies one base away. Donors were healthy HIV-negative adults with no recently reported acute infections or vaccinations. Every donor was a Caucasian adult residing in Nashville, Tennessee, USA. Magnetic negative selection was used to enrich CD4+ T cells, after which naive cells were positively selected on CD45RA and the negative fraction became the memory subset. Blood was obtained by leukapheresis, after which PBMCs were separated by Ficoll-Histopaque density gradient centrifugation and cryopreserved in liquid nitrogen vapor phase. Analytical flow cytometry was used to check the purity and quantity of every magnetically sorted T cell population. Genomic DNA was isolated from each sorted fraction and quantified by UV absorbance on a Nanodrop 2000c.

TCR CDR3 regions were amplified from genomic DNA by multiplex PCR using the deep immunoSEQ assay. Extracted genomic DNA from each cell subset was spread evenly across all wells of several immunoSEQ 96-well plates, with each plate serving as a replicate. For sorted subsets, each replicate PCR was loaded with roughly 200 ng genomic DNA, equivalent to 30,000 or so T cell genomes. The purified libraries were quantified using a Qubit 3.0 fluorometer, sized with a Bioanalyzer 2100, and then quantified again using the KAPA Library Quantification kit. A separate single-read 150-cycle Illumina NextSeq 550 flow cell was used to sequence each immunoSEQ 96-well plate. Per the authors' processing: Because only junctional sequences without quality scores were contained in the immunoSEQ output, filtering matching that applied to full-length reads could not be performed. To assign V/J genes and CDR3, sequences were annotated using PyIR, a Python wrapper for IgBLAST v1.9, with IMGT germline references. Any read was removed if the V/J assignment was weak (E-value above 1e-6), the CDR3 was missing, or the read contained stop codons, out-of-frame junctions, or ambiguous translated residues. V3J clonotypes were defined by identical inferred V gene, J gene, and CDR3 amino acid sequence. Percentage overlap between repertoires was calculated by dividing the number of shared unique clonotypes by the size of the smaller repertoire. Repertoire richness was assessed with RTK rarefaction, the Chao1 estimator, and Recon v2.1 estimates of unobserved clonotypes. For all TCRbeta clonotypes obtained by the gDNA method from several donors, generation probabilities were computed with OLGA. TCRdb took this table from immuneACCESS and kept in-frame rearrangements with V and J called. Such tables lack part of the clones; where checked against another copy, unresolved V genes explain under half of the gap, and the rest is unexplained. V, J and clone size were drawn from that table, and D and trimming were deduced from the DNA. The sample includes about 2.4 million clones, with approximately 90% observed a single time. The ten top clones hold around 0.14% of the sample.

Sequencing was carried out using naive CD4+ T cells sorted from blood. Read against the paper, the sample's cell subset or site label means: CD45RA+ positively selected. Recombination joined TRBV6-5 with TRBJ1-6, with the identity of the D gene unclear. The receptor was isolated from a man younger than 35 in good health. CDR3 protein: CATGRSRDSPLHF. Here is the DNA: TGTGCCACGGGCCGTTCTAGGGATTCACCCCTCCACTTT.